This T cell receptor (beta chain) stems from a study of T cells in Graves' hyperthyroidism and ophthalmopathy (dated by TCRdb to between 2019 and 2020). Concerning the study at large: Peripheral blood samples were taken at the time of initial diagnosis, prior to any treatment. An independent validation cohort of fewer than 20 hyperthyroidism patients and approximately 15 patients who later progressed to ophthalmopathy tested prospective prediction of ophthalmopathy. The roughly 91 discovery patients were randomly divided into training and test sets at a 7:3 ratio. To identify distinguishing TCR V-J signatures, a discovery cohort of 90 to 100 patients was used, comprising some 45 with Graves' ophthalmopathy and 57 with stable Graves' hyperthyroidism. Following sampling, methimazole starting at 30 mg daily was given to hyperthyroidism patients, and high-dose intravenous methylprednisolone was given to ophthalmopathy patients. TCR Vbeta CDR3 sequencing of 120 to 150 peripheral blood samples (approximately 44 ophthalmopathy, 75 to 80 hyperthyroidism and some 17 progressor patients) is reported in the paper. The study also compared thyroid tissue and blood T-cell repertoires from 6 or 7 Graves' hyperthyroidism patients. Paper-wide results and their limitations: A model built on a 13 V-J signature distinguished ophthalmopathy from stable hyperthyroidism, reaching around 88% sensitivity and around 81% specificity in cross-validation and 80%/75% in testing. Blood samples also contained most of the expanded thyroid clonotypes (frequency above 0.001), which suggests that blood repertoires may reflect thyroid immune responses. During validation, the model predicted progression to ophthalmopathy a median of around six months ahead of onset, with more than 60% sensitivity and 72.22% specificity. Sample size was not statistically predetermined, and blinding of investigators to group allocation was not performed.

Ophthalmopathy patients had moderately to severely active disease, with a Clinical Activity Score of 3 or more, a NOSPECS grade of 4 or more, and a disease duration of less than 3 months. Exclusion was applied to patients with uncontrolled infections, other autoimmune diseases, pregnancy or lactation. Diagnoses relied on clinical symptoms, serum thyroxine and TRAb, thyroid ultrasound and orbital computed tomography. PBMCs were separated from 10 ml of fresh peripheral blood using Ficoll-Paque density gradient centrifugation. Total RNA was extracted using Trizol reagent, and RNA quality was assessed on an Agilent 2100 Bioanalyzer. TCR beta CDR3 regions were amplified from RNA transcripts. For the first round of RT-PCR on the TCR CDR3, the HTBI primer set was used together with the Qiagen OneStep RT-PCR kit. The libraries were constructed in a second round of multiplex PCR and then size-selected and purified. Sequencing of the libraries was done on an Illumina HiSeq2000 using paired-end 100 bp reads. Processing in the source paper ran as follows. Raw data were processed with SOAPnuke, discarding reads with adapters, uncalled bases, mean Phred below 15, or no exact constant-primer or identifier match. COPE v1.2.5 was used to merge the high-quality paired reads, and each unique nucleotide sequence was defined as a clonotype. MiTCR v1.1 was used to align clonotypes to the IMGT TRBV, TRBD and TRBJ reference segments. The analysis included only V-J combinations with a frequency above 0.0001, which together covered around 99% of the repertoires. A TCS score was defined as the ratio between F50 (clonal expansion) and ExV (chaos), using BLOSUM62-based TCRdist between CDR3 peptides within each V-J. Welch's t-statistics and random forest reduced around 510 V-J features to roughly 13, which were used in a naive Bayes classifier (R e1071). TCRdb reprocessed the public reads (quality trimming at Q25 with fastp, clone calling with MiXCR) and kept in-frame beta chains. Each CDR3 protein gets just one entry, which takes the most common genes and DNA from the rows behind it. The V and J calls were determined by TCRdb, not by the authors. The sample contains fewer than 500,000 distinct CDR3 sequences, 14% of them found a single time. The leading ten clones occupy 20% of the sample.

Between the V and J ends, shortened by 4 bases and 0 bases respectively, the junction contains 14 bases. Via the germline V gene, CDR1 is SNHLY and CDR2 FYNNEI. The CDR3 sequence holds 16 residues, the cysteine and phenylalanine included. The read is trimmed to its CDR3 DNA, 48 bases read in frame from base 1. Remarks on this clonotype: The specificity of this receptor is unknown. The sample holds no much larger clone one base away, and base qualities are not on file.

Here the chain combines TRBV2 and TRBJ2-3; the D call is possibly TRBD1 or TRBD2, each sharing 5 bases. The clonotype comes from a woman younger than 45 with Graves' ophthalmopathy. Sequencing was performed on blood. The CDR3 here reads CASSGGKGPSTDTQYF. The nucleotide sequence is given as TGTGCCAGCAGTGGAGGAAAGGGACCTAGCACAGATACGCAGTATTTT.